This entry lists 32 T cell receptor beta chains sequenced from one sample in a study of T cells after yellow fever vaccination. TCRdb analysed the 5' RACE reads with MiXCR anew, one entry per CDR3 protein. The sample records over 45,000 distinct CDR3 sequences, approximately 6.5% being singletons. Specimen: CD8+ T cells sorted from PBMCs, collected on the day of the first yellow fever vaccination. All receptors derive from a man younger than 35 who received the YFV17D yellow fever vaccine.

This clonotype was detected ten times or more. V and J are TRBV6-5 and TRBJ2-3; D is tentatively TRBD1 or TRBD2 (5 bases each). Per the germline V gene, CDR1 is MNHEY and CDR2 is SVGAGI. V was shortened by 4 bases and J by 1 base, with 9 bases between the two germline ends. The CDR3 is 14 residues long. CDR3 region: CASSWDGGTDTQYF. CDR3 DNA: TGTGCCAGCAGTTGGGACGGAGGCACAGATACGCAGTATTTT.

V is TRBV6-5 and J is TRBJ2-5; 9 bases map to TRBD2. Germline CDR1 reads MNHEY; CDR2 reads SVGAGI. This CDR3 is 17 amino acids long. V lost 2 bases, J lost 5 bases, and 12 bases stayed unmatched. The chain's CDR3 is CASSYGRGRGGWETQYF. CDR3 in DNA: TGTGCCAGCAGTTACGGCCGGGGGCGGGGGGGCTGGGAGACCCAGTACTTC.

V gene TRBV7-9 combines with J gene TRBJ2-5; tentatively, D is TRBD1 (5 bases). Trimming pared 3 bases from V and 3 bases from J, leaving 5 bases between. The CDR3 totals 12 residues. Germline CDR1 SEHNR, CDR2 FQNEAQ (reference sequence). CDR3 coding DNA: TGTGCCAGCAGCTTCAGGGAAGAGACCCAGTACTTC. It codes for CASSFREETQYF.

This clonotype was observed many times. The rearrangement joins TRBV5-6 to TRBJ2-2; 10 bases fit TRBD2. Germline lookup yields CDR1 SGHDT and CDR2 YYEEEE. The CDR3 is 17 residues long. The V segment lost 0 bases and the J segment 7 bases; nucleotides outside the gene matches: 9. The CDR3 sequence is CASSLASGGAISGELFF. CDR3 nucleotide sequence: TGTGCCAGCAGCTTGGCCAGCGGGGGGGCCATAAGCGGGGAGCTGTTTTTT.

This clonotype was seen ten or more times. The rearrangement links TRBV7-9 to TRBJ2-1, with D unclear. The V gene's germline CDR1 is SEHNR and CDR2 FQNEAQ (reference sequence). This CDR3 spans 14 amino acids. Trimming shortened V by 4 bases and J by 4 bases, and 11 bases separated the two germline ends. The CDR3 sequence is CASSSPMAYNEQFF. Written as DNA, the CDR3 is TGTGCCAGCAGCTCGCCTATGGCGTACAATGAGCAGTTCTTC.

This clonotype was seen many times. This CDR3 reads CASSLDVQGDEQFF. CDR3 coding DNA: TGTGCCAGCAGCTTAGACGTACAGGGCGATGAGCAGTTCTTC. The gene calls are TRBV7-6 and TRBJ2-1, with a possible D match to TRBD1 (6 bases). The CDR3 consists of 14 residues. The V end lost 1 base, the J end lost 8 bases, and 12 bases lay between the germline ends. Germline V gives CDR1 SGHVS, CDR2 FNYEAQ.

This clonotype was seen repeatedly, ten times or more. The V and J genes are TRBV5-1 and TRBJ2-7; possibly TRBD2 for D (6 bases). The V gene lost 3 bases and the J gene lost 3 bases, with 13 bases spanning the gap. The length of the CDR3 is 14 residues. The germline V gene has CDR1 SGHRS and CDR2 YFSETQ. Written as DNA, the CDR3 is TGCGCCAGCAGCTCCGCGGGACGGATCTACGAGCAGTACTTC. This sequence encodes CASSSAGRIYEQYF.

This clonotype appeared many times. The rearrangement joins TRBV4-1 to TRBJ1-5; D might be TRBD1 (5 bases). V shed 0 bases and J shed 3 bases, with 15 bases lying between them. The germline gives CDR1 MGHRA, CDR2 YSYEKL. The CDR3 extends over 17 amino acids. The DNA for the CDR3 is TGCGCCAGCAGCCAAGAGGAATGGGGACTTCCCAATCAGCCCCAGCATTTT. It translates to CASSQEEWGLPNQPQHF.

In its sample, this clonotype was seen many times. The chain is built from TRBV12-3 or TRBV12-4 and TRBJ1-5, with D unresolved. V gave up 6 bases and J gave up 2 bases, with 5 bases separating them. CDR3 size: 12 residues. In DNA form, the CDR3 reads TGTGCCAGCAGCGACCGCAATCAGCCCCAGCATTTT. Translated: CASSDRNQPQHF.

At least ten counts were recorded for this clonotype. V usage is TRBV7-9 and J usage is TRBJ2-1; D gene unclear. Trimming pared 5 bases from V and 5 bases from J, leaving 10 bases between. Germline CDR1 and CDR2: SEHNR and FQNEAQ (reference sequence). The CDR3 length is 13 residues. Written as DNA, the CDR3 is TGTGCCAGCAGCCCACCTCTAGACAATGAGCAGTTCTTC. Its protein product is CASSPPLDNEQFF.

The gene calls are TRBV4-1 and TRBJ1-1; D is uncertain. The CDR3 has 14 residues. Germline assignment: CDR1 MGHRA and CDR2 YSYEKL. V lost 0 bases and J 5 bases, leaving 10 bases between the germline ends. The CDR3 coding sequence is TGCGCCAGCAGCCAAGATCGGTCGGGGACTGAAGCTTTCTTT. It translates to CASSQDRSGTEAFF.

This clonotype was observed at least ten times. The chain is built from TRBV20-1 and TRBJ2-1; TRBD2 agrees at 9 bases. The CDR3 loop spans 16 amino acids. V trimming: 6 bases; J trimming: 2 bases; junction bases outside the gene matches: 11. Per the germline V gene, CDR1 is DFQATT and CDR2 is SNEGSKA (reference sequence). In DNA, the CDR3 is TGCAGTGCCCAAGGACGGCGGGGGGGTCCCTACAATGAGCAGTTCTTC. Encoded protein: CSAQGRRGGPYNEQFF.

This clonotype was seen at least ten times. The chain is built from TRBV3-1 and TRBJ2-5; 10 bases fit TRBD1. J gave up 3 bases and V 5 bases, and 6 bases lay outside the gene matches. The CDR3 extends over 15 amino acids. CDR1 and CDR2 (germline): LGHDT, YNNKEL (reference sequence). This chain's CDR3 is CASSEIGTGEETQYF. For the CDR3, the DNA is TGTGCCAGCAGCGAAATAGGGACAGGGGAAGAGACCCAGTACTTC.

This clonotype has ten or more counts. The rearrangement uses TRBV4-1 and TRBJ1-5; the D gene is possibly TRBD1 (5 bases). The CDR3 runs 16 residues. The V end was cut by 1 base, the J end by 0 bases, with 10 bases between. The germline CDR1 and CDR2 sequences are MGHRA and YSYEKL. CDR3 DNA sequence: TGCGCCAGCAGCCAAGTGGCCGGGGGTAGCAATCAGCCCCAGCATTTT. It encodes CASSQVAGGSNQPQHF.

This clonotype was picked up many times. The CDR3 bases are TGTGCCAGCAGTCCTCCGGGGGAGGGCGGTGAGCAGTTCTTC. Its translation is CASSPPGEGGEQFF. The chain combines TRBV12-3 or TRBV12-4 with TRBJ2-1, with 7 nucleotides matching TRBD2. The junction had 10 bases not matched to a gene; V was cut back by 5 bases and J by 9 bases. This CDR3 contains 14 residues.

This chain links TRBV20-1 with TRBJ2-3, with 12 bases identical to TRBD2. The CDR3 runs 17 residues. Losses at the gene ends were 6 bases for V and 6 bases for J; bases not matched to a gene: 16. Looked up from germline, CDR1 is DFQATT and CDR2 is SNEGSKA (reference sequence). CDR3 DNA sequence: TGCAGTGCGATCTGGGGCACTAGCGGGGGGTCCGGGGATACGCAGTATTTT. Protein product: CSAIWGTSGGSGDTQYF.

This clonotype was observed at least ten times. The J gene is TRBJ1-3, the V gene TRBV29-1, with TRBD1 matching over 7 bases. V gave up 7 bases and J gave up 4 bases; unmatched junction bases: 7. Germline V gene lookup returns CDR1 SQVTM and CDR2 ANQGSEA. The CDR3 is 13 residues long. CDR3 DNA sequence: TGCAGCGCCCAGACAGGGACGGGAAACACCATATATTTT. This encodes CSAQTGTGNTIYF.

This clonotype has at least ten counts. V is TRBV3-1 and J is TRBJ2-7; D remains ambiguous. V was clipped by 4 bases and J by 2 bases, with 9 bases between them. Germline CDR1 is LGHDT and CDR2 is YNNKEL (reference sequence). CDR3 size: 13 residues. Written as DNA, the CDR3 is TGTGCCAGCAGCCCGAAGTCACCCTACGAGCAGTACTTC. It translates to CASSPKSPYEQYF.

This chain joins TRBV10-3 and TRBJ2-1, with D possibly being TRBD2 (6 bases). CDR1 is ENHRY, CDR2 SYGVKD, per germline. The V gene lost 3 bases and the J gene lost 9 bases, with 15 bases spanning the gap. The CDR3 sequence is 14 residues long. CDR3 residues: CAISDGGKLGEQFF. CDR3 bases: TGTGCCATCAGTGATGGGGGGAAACTCGGTGAGCAGTTCTTC.

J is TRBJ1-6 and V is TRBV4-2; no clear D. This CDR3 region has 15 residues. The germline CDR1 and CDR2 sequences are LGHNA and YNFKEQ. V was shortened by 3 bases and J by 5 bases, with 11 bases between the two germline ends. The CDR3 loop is CASSQGGRNNSPLHF. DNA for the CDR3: TGTGCCAGCAGCCAGGGTGGACGGAATAATTCACCCCTCCACTTT.

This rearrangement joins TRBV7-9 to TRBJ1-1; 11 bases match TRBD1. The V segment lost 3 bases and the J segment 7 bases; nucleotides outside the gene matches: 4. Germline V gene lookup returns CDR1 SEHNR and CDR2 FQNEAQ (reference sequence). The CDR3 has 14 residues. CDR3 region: CASSFRDRGDEAFF. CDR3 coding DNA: TGTGCCAGCAGCTTCCGGGACAGGGGGGATGAAGCTTTCTTT.

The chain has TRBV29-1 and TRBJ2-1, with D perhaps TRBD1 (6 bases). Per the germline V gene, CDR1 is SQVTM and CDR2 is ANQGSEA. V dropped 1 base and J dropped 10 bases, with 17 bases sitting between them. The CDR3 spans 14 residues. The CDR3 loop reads CSVEGPGRGREQFF. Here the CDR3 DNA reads TGCAGCGTTGAAGGCCCTGGCAGGGGAAGGGAGCAGTTCTTC.

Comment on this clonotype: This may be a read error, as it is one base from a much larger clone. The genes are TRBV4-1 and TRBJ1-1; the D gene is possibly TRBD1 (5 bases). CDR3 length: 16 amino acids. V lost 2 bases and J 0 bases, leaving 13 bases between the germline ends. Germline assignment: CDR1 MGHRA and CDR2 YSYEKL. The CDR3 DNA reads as TGCGCCAGCAGCCAAATCATCCCGGGGGTGAACACTGAAGCTTTCTTT. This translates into CASSQIIPGVNTEAFF.

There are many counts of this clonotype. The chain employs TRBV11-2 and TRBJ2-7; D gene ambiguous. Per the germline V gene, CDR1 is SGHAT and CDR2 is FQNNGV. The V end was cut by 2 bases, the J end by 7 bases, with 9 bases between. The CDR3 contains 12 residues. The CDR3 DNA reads TGTGCCAGCAGCTTAAACGGCGAAGAGCAGTACGTC. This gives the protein CASSLNGEEQYV.

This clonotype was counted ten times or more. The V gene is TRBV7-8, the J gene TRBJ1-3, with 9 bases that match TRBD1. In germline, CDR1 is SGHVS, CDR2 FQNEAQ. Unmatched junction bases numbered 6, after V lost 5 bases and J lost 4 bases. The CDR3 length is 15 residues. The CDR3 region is CASSDGTGRGNTIYF. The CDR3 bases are TGTGCCAGCAGCGACGGGACAGGGAGAGGAAACACCATATATTTT. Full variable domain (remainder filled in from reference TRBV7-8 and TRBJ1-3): GAGVSQSPRYKVAKRGQDVALRCDPISGHVSLFWYQQALGQGPEFLTYFQNEAQLDKSGLPSDRFFAERPEGSVSTLKIQRTQQEDSAVYLCASSDGTGRGNTIYFGEGSWLTVV.

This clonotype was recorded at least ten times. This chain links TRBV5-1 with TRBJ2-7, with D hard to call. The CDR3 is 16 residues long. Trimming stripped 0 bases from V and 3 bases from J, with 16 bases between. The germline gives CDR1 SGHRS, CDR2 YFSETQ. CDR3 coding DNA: TGCGCCAGCAGCTTGGACGGTTTTGTCTTTGTCTACGAGCAGTACGTC. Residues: CASSLDGFVFVYEQYV.

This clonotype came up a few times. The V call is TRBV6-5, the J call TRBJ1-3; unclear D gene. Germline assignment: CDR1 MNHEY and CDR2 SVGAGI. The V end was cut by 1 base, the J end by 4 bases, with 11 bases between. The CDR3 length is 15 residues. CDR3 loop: CASSYYRANGNTIYF. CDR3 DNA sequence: TGTGCCAGCAGTTACTATCGGGCAAACGGAAACACCATATATTTT.

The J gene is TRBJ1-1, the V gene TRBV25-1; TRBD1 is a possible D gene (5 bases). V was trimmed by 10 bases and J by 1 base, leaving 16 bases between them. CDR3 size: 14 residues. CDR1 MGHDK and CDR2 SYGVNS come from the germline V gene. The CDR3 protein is CATSDIDSNTEAFF. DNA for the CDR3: TGTGCCACTTCGGACATCGATTCGAACACTGAAGCTTTCTTT.

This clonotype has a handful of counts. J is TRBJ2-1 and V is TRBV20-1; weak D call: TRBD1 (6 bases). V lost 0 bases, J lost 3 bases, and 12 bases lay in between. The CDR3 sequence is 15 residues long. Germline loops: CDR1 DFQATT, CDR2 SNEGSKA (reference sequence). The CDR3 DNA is TGCAGTGCTAGAGAGGACAGTATGTTCTACAATGAGCAGTTCTTC. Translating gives CSAREDSMFYNEQFF.

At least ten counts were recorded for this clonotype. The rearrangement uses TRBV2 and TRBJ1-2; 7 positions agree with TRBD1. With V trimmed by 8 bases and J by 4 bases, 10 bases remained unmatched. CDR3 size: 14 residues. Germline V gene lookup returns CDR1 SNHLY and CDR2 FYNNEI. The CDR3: CASLYLGQSYGYTF. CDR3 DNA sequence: TGTGCCAGCCTTTATTTGGGACAGAGCTATGGCTACACCTTC.

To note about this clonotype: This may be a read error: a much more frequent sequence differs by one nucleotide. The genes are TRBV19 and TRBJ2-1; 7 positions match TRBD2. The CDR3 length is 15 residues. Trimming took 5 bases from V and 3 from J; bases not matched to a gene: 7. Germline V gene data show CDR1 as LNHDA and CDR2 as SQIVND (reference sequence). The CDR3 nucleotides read TGTGCCAGTAGTTCGACTAGCTGGGACTACAATGAGCAGTTCTTC. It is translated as CASSSTSWDYNEQFF. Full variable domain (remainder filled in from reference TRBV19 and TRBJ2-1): DGGITQSPKYLFRKEGQNVTLSCEQNLNHDAMYWYRQDPGQGLRLIYYSQIVNDFQKGDIAEGYSVSREKKESFPLTVTSAQKNPTAFYLCASSSTSWDYNEQFFGPGTRLTVL.

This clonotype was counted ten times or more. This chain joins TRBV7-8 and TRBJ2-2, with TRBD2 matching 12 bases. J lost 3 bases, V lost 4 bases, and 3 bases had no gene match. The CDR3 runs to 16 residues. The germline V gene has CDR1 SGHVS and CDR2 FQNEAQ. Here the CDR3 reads CASSSRLAGDTGELFF. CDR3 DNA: TGTGCCAGCAGCTCAAGACTAGCGGGGGACACCGGGGAGCTGTTTTTT.